This T cell receptor (beta chain) is drawn from a study of CD8 T cells in ankylosing spondylitis (dated by TCRdb to the late 2010s). At the level of the whole study: To find TCR variants linked to disease, the study profiled T cell receptor beta repertoires in ankylosing spondylitis patients and healthy donors. The full study cohort was made up of about 24 ankylosing spondylitis patients and 108 healthy donors. Peripheral blood was sampled, and synovial fluid was also collected from ankylosing spondylitis patients.

Taken from the germline V gene, the CDR1 and CDR2 loops are SGHRS and YFSETQ. Measured from the cysteine to the phenylalanine, the CDR3 is 17 residues long. The CDR3 DNA has 51 bases and is translated from base 1. V is pruned by 0 bases and J by 6 bases, leaving 5 bases of the junction without a gene match. Broad study findings and their caveats: In peripheral blood, the disease-linked clones were found at relatively low frequencies and had a CD8+ phenotype. The disease-linked clones were reported as significantly enriched in matched synovial fluid samples from ankylosing spondylitis patients. Blood from ankylosing spondylitis patients appeared to be characterized by a TCR beta motif made up of seven or eight highly homologous amino acid variants. Some of the motif variants had been reported before in the synovial fluid and blood of reactive arthritis patients, a finding that suggests common disease-initiation mechanisms.

The table lists this clonotype with a few counts. Its binding antigen is unknown. No base quality values were provided; no much bigger clone lies one nucleotide off. The reads were generated on an Illumina HiSeq 2500. Quantitative 5'-RACE with molecular barcodes was used to prepare TCR beta libraries. In the authors' own workflow: A new computational method based on a probabilistic model of VDJ rearrangement was used to identify disease-linked TCR variants. TCRdb reworked the public reads: Q25 trimming with fastp, MiXCR clone assembly, productive beta chains retained. Rows with a matching CDR3 protein are joined into one entry that keeps the most common DNA and genes. Clone size and V and J calls follow TCRdb, not the original study. This sample is represented by some 350,000 distinct CDR3 sequences; roughly 14% of them were singletons. The ten most abundant clones make up less than 1.1% of the sample.

This receptor was taken from a male donor with ankylosing spondylitis or in good health (not recorded which). The sequencing input was blood, either unsorted or a sorted T cell fraction (not recorded which). The chain joins TRBV5-1 to TRBJ2-2, with 13 bases matching TRBD2. The nucleotide sequence reads as follows: TGCGCCAGCAGCTTGGGGACTAGCGGGAGTGGCCCCGGGGAGCTGTTTTTT. This yields the protein CASSLGTSGSGPGELFF.